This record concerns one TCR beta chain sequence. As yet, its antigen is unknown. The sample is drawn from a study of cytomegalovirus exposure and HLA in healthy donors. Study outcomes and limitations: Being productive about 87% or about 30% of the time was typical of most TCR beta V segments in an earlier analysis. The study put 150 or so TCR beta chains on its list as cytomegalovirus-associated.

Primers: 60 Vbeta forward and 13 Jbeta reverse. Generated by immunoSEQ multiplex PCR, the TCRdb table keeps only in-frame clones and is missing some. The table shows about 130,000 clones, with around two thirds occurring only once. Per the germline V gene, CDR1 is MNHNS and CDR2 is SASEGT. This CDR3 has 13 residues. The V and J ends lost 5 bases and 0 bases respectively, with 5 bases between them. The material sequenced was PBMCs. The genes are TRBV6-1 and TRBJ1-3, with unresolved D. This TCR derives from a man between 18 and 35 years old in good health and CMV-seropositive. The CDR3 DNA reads TGTGCCAGCAGTCAGTCCTCTGGAAACACCATATATTTT. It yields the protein CASSQSSGNTIYF.